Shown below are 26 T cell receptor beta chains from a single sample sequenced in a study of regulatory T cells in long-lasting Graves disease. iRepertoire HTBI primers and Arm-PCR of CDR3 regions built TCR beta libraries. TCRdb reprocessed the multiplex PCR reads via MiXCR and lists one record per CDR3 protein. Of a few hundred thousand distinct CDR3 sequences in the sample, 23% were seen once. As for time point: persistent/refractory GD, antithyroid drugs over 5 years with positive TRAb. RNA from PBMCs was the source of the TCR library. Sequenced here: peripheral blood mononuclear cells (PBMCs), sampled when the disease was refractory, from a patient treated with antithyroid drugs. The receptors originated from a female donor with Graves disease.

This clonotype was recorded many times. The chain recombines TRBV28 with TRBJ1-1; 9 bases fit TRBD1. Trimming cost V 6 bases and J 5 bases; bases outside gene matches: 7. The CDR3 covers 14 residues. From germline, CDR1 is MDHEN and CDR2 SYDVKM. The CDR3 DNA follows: TGTGCCAGCAGGGGAGGGACAGGGTTAACTGAAGCTTTCTTT. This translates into CASRGGTGLTEAFF. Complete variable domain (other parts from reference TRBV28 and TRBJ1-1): DVKVTQSSRYLVKRTGEKVFLECVQDMDHENMFWYRQDPGLGLRLIYFSYDVKMKEKGDIPEGYSVSREKKERFSLILESASTNQTSMYLCASRGGTGLTEAFFGQGTRLTVV.

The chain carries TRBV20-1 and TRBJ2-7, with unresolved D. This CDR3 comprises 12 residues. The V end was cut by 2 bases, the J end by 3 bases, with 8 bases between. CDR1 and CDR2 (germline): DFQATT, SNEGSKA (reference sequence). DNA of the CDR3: TGCAGTGCTAGATTCTCTCACTACGAGCAGTACTTC. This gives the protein CSARFSHYEQYF.

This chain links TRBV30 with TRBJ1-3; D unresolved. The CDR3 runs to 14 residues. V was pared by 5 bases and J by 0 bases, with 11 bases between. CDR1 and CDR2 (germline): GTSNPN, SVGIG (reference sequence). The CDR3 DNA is TGTGCCTGGCGAAACATCCGCTCTGGAAACACCATATATTTT. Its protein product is CAWRNIRSGNTIYF.

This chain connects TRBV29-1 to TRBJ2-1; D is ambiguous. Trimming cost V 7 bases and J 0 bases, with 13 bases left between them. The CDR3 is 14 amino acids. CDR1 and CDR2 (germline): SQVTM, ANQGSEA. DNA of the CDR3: TGCAGCGCCCGACGGGCTAGCTCCTACAATGAGCAGTTCTTC. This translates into CSARRASSYNEQFF.

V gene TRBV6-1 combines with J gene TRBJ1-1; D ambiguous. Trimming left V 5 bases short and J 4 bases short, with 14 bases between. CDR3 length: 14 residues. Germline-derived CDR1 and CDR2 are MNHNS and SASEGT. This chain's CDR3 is CASSQGIGGTEAFF. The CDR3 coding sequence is TGTGCCAGCAGTCAAGGGATCGGTGGCACTGAAGCTTTCTTT.

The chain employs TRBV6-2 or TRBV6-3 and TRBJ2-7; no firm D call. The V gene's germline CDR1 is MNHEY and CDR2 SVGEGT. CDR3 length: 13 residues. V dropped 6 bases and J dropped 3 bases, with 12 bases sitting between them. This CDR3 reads CASRIDLVYEQYF. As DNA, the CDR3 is TGTGCCAGCAGGATCGACCTTGTCTACGAGCAGTACTTC.

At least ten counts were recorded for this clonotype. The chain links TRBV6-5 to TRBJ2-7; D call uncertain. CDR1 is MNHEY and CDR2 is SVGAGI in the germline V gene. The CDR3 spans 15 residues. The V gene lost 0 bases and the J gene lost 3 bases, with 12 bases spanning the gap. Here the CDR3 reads CASSYSGYSNYEQYF. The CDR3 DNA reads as TGTGCCAGCAGTTACTCGGGTTACTCGAACTACGAGCAGTACTTC.

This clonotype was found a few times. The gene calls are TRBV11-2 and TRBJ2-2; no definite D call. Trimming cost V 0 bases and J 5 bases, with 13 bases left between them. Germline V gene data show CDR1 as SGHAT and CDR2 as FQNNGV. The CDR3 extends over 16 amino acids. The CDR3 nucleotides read TGTGCCAGCAGCTTAGATCGATGGGTATCTACCGGGGAGCTGTTTTTT. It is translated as CASSLDRWVSTGELFF.

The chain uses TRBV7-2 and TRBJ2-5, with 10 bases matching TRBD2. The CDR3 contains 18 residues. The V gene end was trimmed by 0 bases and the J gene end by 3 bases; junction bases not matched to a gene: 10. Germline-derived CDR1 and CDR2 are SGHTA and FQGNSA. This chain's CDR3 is CASSLAGLAWPIKETQYF. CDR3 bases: TGTGCCAGCAGCTTAGCGGGACTAGCGTGGCCCATCAAAGAGACCCAGTACTTC.

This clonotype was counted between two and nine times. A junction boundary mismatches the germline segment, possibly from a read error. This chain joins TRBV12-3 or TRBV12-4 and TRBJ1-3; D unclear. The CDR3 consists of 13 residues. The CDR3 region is CASSLGVPGAGHF. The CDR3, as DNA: TGTGCCAGCAGTTTAGGGGTCCCGGGAGCTGGACATTTT.

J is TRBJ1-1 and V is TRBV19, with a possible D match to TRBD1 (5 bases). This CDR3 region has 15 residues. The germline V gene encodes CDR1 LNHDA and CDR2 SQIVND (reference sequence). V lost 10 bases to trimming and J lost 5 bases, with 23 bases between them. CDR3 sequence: CATGNSGQGKTEAFF. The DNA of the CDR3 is TGTGCCACCGGGAACTCTGGGCAGGGCAAAACTGAAGCTTTCTTT.

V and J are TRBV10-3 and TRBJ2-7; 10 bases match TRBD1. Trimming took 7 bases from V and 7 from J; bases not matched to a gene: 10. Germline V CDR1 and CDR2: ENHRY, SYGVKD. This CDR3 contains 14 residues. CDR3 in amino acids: CAINGTGTGVEQYF. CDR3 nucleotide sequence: TGTGCCATCAATGGAACCGGGACAGGGGTTGAGCAGTACTTC.

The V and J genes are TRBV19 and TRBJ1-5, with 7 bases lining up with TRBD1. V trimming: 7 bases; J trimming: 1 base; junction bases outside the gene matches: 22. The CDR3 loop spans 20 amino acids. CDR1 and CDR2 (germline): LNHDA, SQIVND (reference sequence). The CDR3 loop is CASNLLGLGGGNGSNQPQHF. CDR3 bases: TGTGCCAGTAACCTCCTAGGGTTGGGAGGGGGCAATGGAAGCAATCAGCCCCAGCATTTT.

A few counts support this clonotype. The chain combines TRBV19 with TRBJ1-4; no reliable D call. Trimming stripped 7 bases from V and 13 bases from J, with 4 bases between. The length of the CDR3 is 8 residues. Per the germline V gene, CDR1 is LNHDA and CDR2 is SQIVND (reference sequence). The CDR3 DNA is TGTGCCAGTACCGGACTGTTTTTT. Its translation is CASTGLFF.

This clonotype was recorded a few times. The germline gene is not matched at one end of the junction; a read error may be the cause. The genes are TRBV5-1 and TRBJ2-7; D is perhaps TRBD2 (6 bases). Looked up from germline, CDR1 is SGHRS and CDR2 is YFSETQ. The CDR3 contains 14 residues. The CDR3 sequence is CASSLEGGTYEQYF. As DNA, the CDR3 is TGTGCCAGCAGCTTAGAGGGTGGGACTTACGAGCAGTACTTC.

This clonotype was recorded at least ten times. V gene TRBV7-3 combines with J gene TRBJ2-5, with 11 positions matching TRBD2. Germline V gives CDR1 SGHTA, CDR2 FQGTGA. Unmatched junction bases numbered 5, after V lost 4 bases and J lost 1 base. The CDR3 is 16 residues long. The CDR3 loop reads CASSSLAGGGQETQYF. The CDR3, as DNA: TGTGCCAGCAGCTCATTAGCGGGAGGGGGCCAAGAGACCCAGTACTTC.

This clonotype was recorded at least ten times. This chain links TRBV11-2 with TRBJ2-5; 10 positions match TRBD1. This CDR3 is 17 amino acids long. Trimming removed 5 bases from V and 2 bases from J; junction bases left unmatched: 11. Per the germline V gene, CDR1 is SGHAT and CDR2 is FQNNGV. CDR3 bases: TGTGCCAGCAGCGCACAGAACCGGGACAGGGGTCAAGAGACCCAGTACTTC. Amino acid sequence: CASSAQNRDRGQETQYF.

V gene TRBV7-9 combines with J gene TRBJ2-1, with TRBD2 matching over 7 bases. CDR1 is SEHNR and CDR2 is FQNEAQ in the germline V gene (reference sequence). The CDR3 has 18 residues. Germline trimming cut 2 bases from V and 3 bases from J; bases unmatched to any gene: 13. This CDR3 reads CASSLIAGVGSRYNEQFF. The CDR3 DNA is TGTGCCAGCAGCTTAATTGCGGGAGTGGGTTCGCGCTACAATGAGCAGTTCTTC.

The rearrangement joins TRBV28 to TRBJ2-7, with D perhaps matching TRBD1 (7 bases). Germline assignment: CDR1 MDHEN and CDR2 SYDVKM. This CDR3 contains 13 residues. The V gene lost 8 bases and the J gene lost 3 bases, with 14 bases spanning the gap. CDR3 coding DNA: TGTGCCAGCCGAAACAGGGGACTCTACGAGCAGTACTTC. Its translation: CASRNRGLYEQYF. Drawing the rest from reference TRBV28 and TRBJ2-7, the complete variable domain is DVKVTQSSRYLVKRTGEKVFLECVQDMDHENMFWYRQDPGLGLRLIYFSYDVKMKEKGDIPEGYSVSREKKERFSLILESASTNQTSMYLCASRNRGLYEQYFGPGTRLTVT.

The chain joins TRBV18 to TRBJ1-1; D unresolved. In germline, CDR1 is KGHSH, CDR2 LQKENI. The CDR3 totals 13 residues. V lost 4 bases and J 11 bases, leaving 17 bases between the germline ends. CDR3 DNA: TGTGCCAGCTCACTACAAAGTGGGCCAGAGGCTTTCTTT. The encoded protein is CASSLQSGPEAFF.

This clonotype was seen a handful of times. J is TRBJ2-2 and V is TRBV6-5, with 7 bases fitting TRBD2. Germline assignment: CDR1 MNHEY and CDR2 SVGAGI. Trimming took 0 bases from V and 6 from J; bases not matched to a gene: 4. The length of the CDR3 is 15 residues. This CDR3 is CASSYSGLVSGELFF. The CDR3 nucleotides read TGTGCCAGCAGTTACTCAGGACTAGTCTCCGGGGAGCTGTTTTTT.

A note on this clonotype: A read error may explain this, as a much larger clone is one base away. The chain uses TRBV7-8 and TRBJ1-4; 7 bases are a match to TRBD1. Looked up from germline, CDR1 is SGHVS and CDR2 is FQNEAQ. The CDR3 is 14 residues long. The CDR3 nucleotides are TGTGCCAGCGGCAGGGACAGAGATAATGAAAAACTGTCTTTT. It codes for CASGRDRDNEKLSF.

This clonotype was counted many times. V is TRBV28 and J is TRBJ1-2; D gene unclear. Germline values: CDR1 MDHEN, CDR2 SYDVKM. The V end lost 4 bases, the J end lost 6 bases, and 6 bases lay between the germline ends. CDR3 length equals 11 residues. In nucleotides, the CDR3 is TGTGCCAGCAGTTCCCCTAATGGCTACACCTTC. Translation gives CASSSPNGYTF.

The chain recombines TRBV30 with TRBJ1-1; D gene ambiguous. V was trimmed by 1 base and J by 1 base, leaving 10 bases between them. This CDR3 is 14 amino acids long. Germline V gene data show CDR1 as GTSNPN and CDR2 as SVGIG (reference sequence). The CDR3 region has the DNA TGTGCCTGGAGTGGCGGAATTCAGAACACTGAAGCTTTCTTT. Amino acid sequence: CAWSGGIQNTEAFF.

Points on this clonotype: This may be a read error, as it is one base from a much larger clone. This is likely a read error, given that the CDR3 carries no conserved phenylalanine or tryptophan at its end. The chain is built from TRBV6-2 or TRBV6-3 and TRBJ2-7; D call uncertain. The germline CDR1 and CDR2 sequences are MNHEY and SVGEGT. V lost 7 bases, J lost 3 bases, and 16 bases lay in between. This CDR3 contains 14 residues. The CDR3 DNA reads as TGTGCCAGCAACCCACCGGGTCCTCGCTACGAGCAGTACCTC. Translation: CASNPPGPRYEQYL.

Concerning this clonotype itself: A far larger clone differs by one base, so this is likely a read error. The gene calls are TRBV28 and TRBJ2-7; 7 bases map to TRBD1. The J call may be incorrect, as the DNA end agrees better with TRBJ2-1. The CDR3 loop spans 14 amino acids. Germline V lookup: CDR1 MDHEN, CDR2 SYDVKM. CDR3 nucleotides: TGTGCCAGCAGTTTAGGACAGGAGATCAATGAGCAGTTCTTC. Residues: CASSLGQEINEQFF.